The 22 T cell receptor beta chains in this list originate from one sample, sequenced in a study of blood T cell repertoires in COVID-19. Measured with immunoSEQ multiplex PCR; TCRdb has only the in-frame clones, and not every one. The table records roughly 75,000 clones, over 75% of them present only once. The sequencing sample was made of peripheral blood. The receptor source for this set is a human donor in a cohort sampled during active COVID-19.

This rearrangement joins TRBV3-1 (or the pseudogene TRBV3-2) to TRBJ2-7; 8 nucleotides match TRBD1. CDR3 size: 13 residues. CDR1 is LGHDT and CDR2 is YNNKEL in the germline V gene (reference sequence). V shed 3 bases, J shed 5 bases, and the junction held 3 bases outside the gene matches. The CDR3 loop is CASSQGTGNEQYF. CDR3 in DNA: TGTGCCAGCAGCCAGGGGACAGGAAACGAGCAGTACTTC.

The CDR3 loop reads CASSSKRQVINEKLFF. CDR3 DNA sequence: TGTGCCAGCAGCTCGAAACGACAAGTTATTAATGAAAAACTGTTTTTT. The chain uses TRBV5-8 and TRBJ1-4; unclear D gene. V lost 3 bases and J 4 bases, leaving 16 bases between the germline ends. Germline CDR1 reads SGHTS; CDR2 reads YDEGEE. The CDR3 consists of 16 residues.

The chain employs TRBV19 and TRBJ1-2; 7 bases match TRBD1. V dropped 5 bases and J dropped 7; count of bases not matched to a gene: 13. Per germline, CDR1 LNHDA and CDR2 SQIVND (reference sequence). CDR3 length equals 15 residues. CDR3 in DNA: TGTGCCAGTAGTGTAAAGACAGGGAGTAACGCTGGCTACACCTTC. It encodes CASSVKTGSNAGYTF.

Here the CDR3 reads CASSLEVAGGTDTQYF. The DNA of the CDR3 is TGTGCCAGCAGCTTAGAGGTAGCGGGGGGCACAGATACGCAGTATTTT. The chain links TRBV7-2 to TRBJ2-3, with 9 bases identical to TRBD2. The CDR3 covers 16 residues. The J segment lost 1 base and the V segment lost 1 base, leaving 3 bases of the junction unmatched. Per germline, CDR1 SGHTA and CDR2 FQGNSA.

The gene calls are TRBV30 and TRBJ2-3, with 7 bases identical to TRBD2. The CDR3 runs to 14 residues. Germline-derived CDR1 and CDR2 are GTSNPN and SVGIG (reference sequence). J was trimmed by 1 base and V by 5 bases; bases with no gene match: 6. CDR3 in amino acids: CAWERGGGTDTQYF. In DNA, the CDR3 is TGTGCCTGGGAGCGGGGAGGAGGCACAGATACGCAGTATTTT.

The V and J genes are TRBV4-3 and TRBJ2-7; D ambiguous. The germline gives CDR1 LGHNA, CDR2 YSLEER. V was trimmed by 2 bases and J by 3 bases, leaving 11 bases between them. This CDR3 spans 14 amino acids. CDR3: CASSQNTVNYEQYF. In DNA form, the CDR3 reads TGCGCCAGCAGCCAAAATACAGTAAACTACGAGCAGTACTTC.

As DNA, the CDR3 is TGTGCCAGCTCACCTGACAGGGCAAATCAGCCCCAGCATTTT. Amino acids: CASSPDRANQPQHF. The V gene is TRBV18, the J gene TRBJ1-5; 7 bases align to TRBD1. The CDR3 is 14 residues long. CDR1 KGHSH and CDR2 LQKENI come from the germline V gene. Losses at the gene ends were 3 bases for V and 4 bases for J; bases not matched to a gene: 3.

This clone was recorded a few times. The chain carries TRBV6-5 and TRBJ1-5; 7 nucleotides line up with TRBD1. The CDR3 is 15 amino acids. Germline CDR1 is MNHEY and CDR2 is SVGAGI. Germline trimming cut 6 bases from V and 5 bases from J; bases unmatched to any gene: 10. The CDR3 DNA reads TGTGCCAGCAGGAGACAGGGAGGCGCAGATCAGCCCCAGCATTTT. It translates to CASRRQGGADQPQHF.

The chain uses TRBV5-1 and TRBJ2-5, with 14 bases identical to TRBD2. Germline CDR1 and CDR2: SGHRS and YFSETQ. Trimming cost V 9 bases and J 1 base; bases outside gene matches: 5. The CDR3 extends over 15 amino acids. CDR3 in amino acids: CATQGLAGGQETQYF. The CDR3 DNA is TGCGCCACCCAAGGACTAGCGGGGGGCCAAGAGACCCAGTACTTC.

CDR3 coding DNA: TGTGCCAGCAGTTACAGGGGGGGCAACCCCAATGAGCAGTTCTTC. This sequence encodes CASSYRGGNPNEQFF. The chain recombines TRBV6-5 with TRBJ2-1; possibly TRBD2 for D (7 bases). Germline CDR1 is MNHEY and CDR2 is SVGAGI. V lost 2 bases to trimming and J lost 6 bases, with 14 bases between them. The CDR3 runs 15 residues.

The chain combines TRBV30 with TRBJ2-7, with 9 bases identical to TRBD1. The CDR3 sequence is 16 residues long. CDR1 and CDR2 (germline): GTSNPN, SVGIG (reference sequence). Unmatched junction bases numbered 12, after V lost 5 bases and J lost 1 base. The CDR3 protein is CAWVTPGTGSSYEQYF. In DNA form, the CDR3 reads TGTGCCTGGGTTACCCCGGGGACAGGGTCGTCCTACGAGCAGTACTTC.

This chain links TRBV15 with TRBJ1-2, with TRBD1 as a possible D gene (5 bases). Trimming took off 1 base at V and 0 bases at J, with 12 bases between the two ends. The CDR3 extends over 16 amino acids. Germline V gene data show CDR1 as LNHNV and CDR2 as YYDKDF (reference sequence). The CDR3 DNA follows: TGTGCCACCAGCAGAGCGGGGGTAAGCCCTAACTATGGCTACACCTTC. It translates to CATSRAGVSPNYGYTF.

The genes are TRBV6-6 and TRBJ2-5; TRBD2 is a possible D gene (6 bases). V lost 9 bases to trimming and J lost 5 bases, with 19 bases between them. This CDR3 region has 14 residues. CDR1 is MNHNY, CDR2 SVGAGI, per germline (reference sequence). In nucleotides, the CDR3 is TGTGCCAGTCTTCTCGGGGGTAGCCCCGAGACCCAGTACTTC. Protein sequence: CASLLGGSPETQYF.

This clone was detected only once. The CDR3 DNA is TGCAGTGCCCGGACAGGGAGTGGCTACACCTTC. This sequence encodes CSARTGSGYTF. This chain connects TRBV20-1 to TRBJ1-2; 8 nucleotides match TRBD1. J was trimmed by 7 bases and V by 6 bases; bases with no gene match: 4. Germline CDR1 DFQATT, CDR2 SNEGSKA (reference sequence). This CDR3 has 11 residues.

This clone turned up a few times. CDR3 nucleotides: TGTGCCAGCAGCTTTGGACAGCGGGAAAAACTGTTTTTT. This translates into CASSFGQREKLFF. This chain uses TRBV7-9 with TRBJ1-4, with D tentatively TRBD1 (6 bases). The CDR3 contains 13 residues. V was clipped by 3 bases and J by 8 bases, with 10 bases between them. CDR1 is SEHNR, CDR2 FQNEAQ, per germline (reference sequence).

The CDR3 DNA follows: TGTGCCAGCAGGCCCGGGACTAGCTTTCTTGCGAACACCGGGGAGCTGTTTTTT. Translating gives CASRPGTSFLANTGELFF. The chain is built from TRBV5-4 and TRBJ2-2, with 9 bases fitting TRBD2. Germline V lookup: CDR1 SGHNT, CDR2 YYREEE (reference sequence). The CDR3 length is 18 residues. V lost 5 bases, J lost 0 bases, and 11 bases stayed unmatched.

The chain couples TRBV19 to TRBJ2-3; 13 bases align to TRBD2. The CDR3 loop spans 15 amino acids. V was clipped by 3 bases and J by 5 bases; unmatched bases: 2. The germline CDR1 and CDR2 sequences are LNHDA and SQIVND (reference sequence). CDR3 amino acids: CASSITSGGVDTQYF. The CDR3 DNA is TGTGCCAGTAGTATTACTAGCGGGGGGGTAGATACGCAGTATTTT.

This clone has just one count. The chain couples TRBV19 to TRBJ2-5; 7 positions match TRBD1. This CDR3 contains 17 residues. V dropped 0 bases and J dropped 8; count of bases not matched to a gene: 15. From germline, CDR1 is LNHDA and CDR2 SQIVND (reference sequence). CDR3 nucleotides: TGTGCCAGTAGTATAGATCTATCGGGACAGTGGTTTAGAACCCAGTACTTC. Translating gives CASSIDLSGQWFRTQYF.

The chain employs TRBV7-6 and TRBJ2-7, with 8 positions matching TRBD1. The CDR3 covers 14 residues. Looked up from germline, CDR1 is SGHVS and CDR2 is FNYEAQ. V shed 1 base, J shed 7 bases, and the junction held 6 bases outside the gene matches. CDR3: CASSLDRGTGEQYF. CDR3 nucleotides: TGTGCCAGCAGCTTAGACAGGGGGACGGGTGAGCAGTACTTC.

V and J are TRBV9 and TRBJ2-2; a weak D match, TRBD2 (6 bases). Germline loops: CDR1 SGDLS, CDR2 YYNGEE. V was pared by 1 base and J by 3 bases, with 10 bases between. The CDR3 is 15 amino acids. The CDR3 here is CASSVNPGDTGELFF. CDR3 nucleotides: TGTGCCAGCAGCGTAAATCCGGGGGACACCGGGGAGCTGTTTTTT.

The chain combines TRBV28 with TRBJ2-7; D ambiguous. The CDR3 contains 12 residues. CDR1 and CDR2 from the germline V gene are MDHEN and SYDVKM. V shed 3 bases and J shed 2 bases, with 5 bases lying between them. DNA for the CDR3: TGTGCCAGCAGTTTGCACACCTACGAGCAGTACTTC. The encoded protein is CASSLHTYEQYF.

The V and J genes are TRBV13 and TRBJ1-6; 7 bases line up with TRBD1. V shed 2 bases, J shed 7 bases, and the junction held 8 bases outside the gene matches. The CDR3 extends over 16 amino acids. Germline loops: CDR1 PRHDT, CDR2 FYEKMQ (reference sequence). The CDR3 nucleotides read TGTGCCAGCAGCTTAAGATCGACAGGGTTCAATTCACCCCTCCACTTT. Protein sequence: CASSLRSTGFNSPLHF. Using reference TRBV13 and TRBJ1-6 for the parts outside the CDR3, the full variable domain is AAGVIQSPRHLIKEKRETATLKCYPIPRHDTVYWYQQGPGQDPQFLISFYEKMQSDKGSIPDRFSAQQFSDYHSELNMSSLELGDSALYFCASSLRSTGFNSPLHFGNGTRLTVT.